The entry below describes one TCR beta chain. TCRdb's table, derived via immunoSEQ multiplex PCR, lists solely in-frame clones and lacks some. The sample yields roughly 200,000 clones, about 91% seen once. The data stem from a study of blood T cell repertoires in COVID-19. The clonotype was recovered from a middle-aged woman with acute COVID-19. The sequenced sample consisted of PBMCs or T cells enriched from blood (not recorded which).

The CDR3 loop reads CASSLATFTGNEQFF. In nucleotides, the CDR3 is TGTGCCAGCAGCTTGGCGACATTTACAGGGAATGAGCAGTTCTTC. This sequence joins TRBV5-4 and TRBJ2-1; D is possibly TRBD1 (6 bases). The CDR3 covers 15 residues. The V end was cut by 0 bases, the J end by 7 bases, with 14 bases between. Germline V gene sequence: CDR1 SGHNT, CDR2 YYREEE (reference sequence).